One and the same sample provided the 25 T cell receptor beta chains below, sequenced in a study of cytotoxic CD8 clonotypes in ibrutinib-treated CLL. Repertoires were generated with immunoSEQ multiplex PCR, while TCRdb's copy carries only in-frame clones and drops some. The sample carries about 150,000 clones, 75% to 80% recorded once. The input for sequencing was PBMCs, taken after 24 months of ibrutinib treatment. All receptors derive from a human donor with chronic lymphocytic leukemia.

V gene TRBV28 combines with J gene TRBJ1-5; unclear D gene. Germline lookup yields CDR1 MDHEN and CDR2 SYDVKM. CDR3 size: 19 residues. Trimming cost V 5 bases and J 1 base, with 24 bases left between them. CDR3 DNA sequence: TGTGCCAGCAGTCCCCCCCGGACCGGAATCGATTGGAGCAATCAGCCCCAGCATTTT. Translation: CASSPPRTGIDWSNQPQHF.

The chain employs TRBV27 and TRBJ1-5; D remains unclear. The CDR3 runs to 13 residues. V was trimmed by 3 bases and J by 7 bases, leaving 10 bases between them. Looked up from germline, CDR1 is MNHEY and CDR2 is SMNVEV (reference sequence). The CDR3 loop reads CASSFEGMQPQHF. The CDR3 region has the DNA TGTGCCAGCAGTTTTGAAGGGATGCAGCCCCAGCATTTT.

The rearrangement links TRBV19 to TRBJ1-1; 9 nucleotides match TRBD1. With 6 bases clipped from V and 7 bases from J, the junction kept 15 bases outside the gene matches. Germline V gene sequence: CDR1 LNHDA, CDR2 SQIVND (reference sequence). The CDR3 has 16 residues. CDR3 sequence: CASSPTGTGWAGEAFF. DNA of the CDR3: TGTGCCAGTAGCCCGACCGGGACAGGGTGGGCGGGTGAAGCTTTCTTT. The entire variable domain, with the rest obtained from reference TRBV19 and TRBJ1-1, is as follows: DGGITQSPKYLFRKEGQNVTLSCEQNLNHDAMYWYRQDPGQGLRLIYYSQIVNDFQKGDIAEGYSVSREKKESFPLTVTSAQKNPTAFYLCASSPTGTGWAGEAFFGQGTRLTVV.

The chain recombines TRBV28 with TRBJ1-4, with 7 positions matching TRBD1. The V and J ends lost 3 bases and 5 bases, in that order; junction bases with no gene match: 6. The CDR3 length is 15 residues. Germline V gene lookup returns CDR1 MDHEN and CDR2 SYDVKM. CDR3 sequence: CASSFGQGGNEKLFF. CDR3 DNA: TGTGCCAGCAGTTTTGGCCAGGGGGGGAATGAAAAACTGTTTTTT.

The rearrangement links TRBV5-1 to TRBJ1-2, with D possibly matching TRBD1 (6 bases). Germline loops: CDR1 SGHRS, CDR2 YFSETQ. The CDR3 consists of 15 residues. The V end lost 4 bases, the J end lost 2 bases, and 15 bases lay between the germline ends. This CDR3 reads CASSGTDRTNYGYTF. The CDR3 DNA reads as TGCGCCAGCAGCGGAACCGACAGGACCAACTATGGCTACACCTTC. Looking up the rest from reference TRBV5-1 and TRBJ1-2 gives the full variable domain: KAGVTQTPRYLIKTRGQQVTLSCSPISGHRSVSWYQQTPGQGLQFLFEYFSETQRNKGNFPGRFSGRQFSNSRSEMNVSTLELGDSALYLCASSGTDRTNYGYTFGSGTRLTVV.

This clone came up once. The sample has other DNA sequences that encode this CDR3 too. This chain links TRBV12-5 with TRBJ2-1, with D unresolved. Germline V gene data show CDR1 as LGHNT and CDR2 as FRNRAP. V was shortened by 0 bases and J by 10 bases, with 7 bases between the two germline ends. This CDR3 is built from 12 residues. The CDR3 region is CASGLVPGEQFF. The CDR3, as DNA: TGTGCTAGTGGTTTGGTACCTGGGGAGCAGTTCTTC.

This chain links TRBV7-3 with TRBJ1-2; no definite D call. Germline V gives CDR1 SGHTA, CDR2 FQGTGA. V was trimmed by 5 bases and J by 3 bases, leaving 10 bases between them. This CDR3 is built from 13 residues. The CDR3 spells CASSADKDYGYTF. The CDR3 DNA sequence: TGTGCCAGCAGCGCAGACAAGGACTATGGCTACACCTTC.

This chain links TRBV19 with TRBJ2-5, with D tentatively TRBD1 or TRBD2 (6 bases each). V was trimmed by 7 bases and J by 4 bases, leaving 13 bases between them. This CDR3 contains 13 residues. Germline assignment: CDR1 LNHDA and CDR2 SQIVND (reference sequence). The CDR3 here is CASKGGPSETQYF. The CDR3 DNA reads TGTGCCAGTAAGGGGGGCCCCTCAGAGACCCAGTACTTC.

The rearrangement joins TRBV5-4 to TRBJ2-2, with 7 positions matching TRBD1. In germline, CDR1 is SGHNT, CDR2 YYREEE (reference sequence). J was trimmed by 1 base and V by 2 bases; bases with no gene match: 2. The length of the CDR3 is 15 residues. In DNA, the CDR3 is TGTGCCAGCAGCTTACGACAGGGGAACACCGGGGAGCTGTTTTTT. Translating it yields CASSLRQGNTGELFF.

Points on this clone: At one end, the junction sequence differs from germline, possibly due to a read error. Other DNA variants within this sample encode the same CDR3. V usage is TRBV25-1 and J usage is TRBJ2-7, with unresolved D. Germline assignment: CDR1 MGHDK and CDR2 SYGVNS. The CDR3 is 11 amino acids. Here the CDR3 reads CASRGHYEQYF. The DNA for the CDR3 is TGTGCCAGCAGAGGGCACTACGAGCAGTATTTC.

The chain couples TRBV10-3 to TRBJ2-3, with 11 bases aligning to TRBD2. The CDR3 loop spans 14 amino acids. Per the germline V gene, CDR1 is ENHRY and CDR2 is SYGVKD. V lost 4 bases to trimming and J lost 5 bases; unmatched junction nucleotides: 2. CDR3 sequence reads: CAISGGLAGDTQYF. For the CDR3, the DNA is TGTGCCATCAGTGGAGGACTAGCGGGAGATACGCAGTATTTT.

The sample holds one count of this clone. The chain uses TRBV4-3 and TRBJ2-6; D ambiguous. The CDR3 runs 16 residues. V lost 2 bases and J lost 0, with 8 bases in between. Germline assignment: CDR1 LGHNA and CDR2 YSLEER. The CDR3 loop is CASSQRPLSGANVLTF. The CDR3 DNA follows: TGCGCCAGCAGCCAACGTCCACTCTCTGGGGCCAACGTCCTGACTTTC.

This chain links TRBV6-5 with TRBJ2-7, with TRBD2 as a possible D gene (6 bases). CDR3 length: 15 amino acids. Trimming removed 6 bases at V and 0 bases at J, with 15 bases between. The germline CDR1 and CDR2 sequences are MNHEY and SVGAGI. The CDR3 sequence is CASSQTSRGSYEQYF. The CDR3 DNA sequence: TGTGCCAGCAGCCAGACTAGTCGGGGCTCCTACGAGCAGTACTTC.

The DNA for the CDR3 is TGTGCCAGCAGTTACTCGGAGGGGGGGCAAGAGACCCAGTACTTC. This sequence encodes CASSYSEGGQETQYF. The gene calls are TRBV6-5 and TRBJ2-5; possibly TRBD2 for D (7 bases). Germline CDR1 is MNHEY and CDR2 is SVGAGI. There are 15 residues in the CDR3. V lost 0 bases and J 2 bases, leaving 10 bases between the germline ends.

The chain combines TRBV30 with TRBJ1-1; D possibly corresponds to TRBD1 (5 bases). The CDR3 runs 15 residues. CDR1 and CDR2 (germline): GTSNPN, SVGIG (reference sequence). Trimming took 3 bases from V and 11 from J, leaving 25 bases between them. CDR3: CAWSPSRWGNLGAFF. DNA for the CDR3: TGTGCCTGGAGCCCTTCGAGGTGGGGGAACTTAGGTGCTTTCTTT.

This chain links TRBV4-3 with TRBJ1-4; D possibly corresponds to TRBD1 (6 bases). From germline, CDR1 is LGHNA and CDR2 YSLEER. V lost 1 base, J lost 4 bases, and 16 bases lay in between. The length of the CDR3 is 17 residues. The CDR3 nucleotides are TGCGCCAGCAGCCAAGGGCAGGCAAGGGGGAATAATGAAAAACTGTTTTTT. It codes for CASSQGQARGNNEKLFF.

This clone was counted many times. The chain combines TRBV6-1 with TRBJ2-1, with D possibly being TRBD1 or TRBD2 (5 bases each). The CDR3 is 15 amino acids. V lost 8 bases, J lost 9 bases, and 23 bases lay in between. Germline assignment: CDR1 MNHNS and CDR2 SASEGT. The CDR3 spells CASLRNTRGVSEQFF. In DNA, the CDR3 is TGTGCCAGCCTCCGGAATACCCGAGGGGTCAGTGAGCAGTTCTTC.

This clone was seen ten or more times. The rearrangement uses TRBV28 and TRBJ1-5; D is possibly TRBD1 (6 bases). CDR3 length equals 14 residues. Between the trimmed V and J ends, which lost 7 bases and 11 bases, there was a span of 21 bases. CDR1 MDHEN and CDR2 SYDVKM come from the germline V gene. This CDR3 reads CASTWVGARRSQHF. For the CDR3, the DNA is TGTGCCAGCACCTGGGTGGGGGCCCGGCGGTCCCAGCATTTT.

The V gene is TRBV28, the J gene TRBJ1-5, with 7 bases lining up with TRBD1. CDR1 MDHEN and CDR2 SYDVKM come from the germline V gene. This CDR3 is built from 16 residues. With V trimmed by 3 bases and J by 0 bases, 5 bases remained unmatched. As DNA, the CDR3 is TGTGCCAGCAGTTTCCGGGACAGCTATAGCAATCAGCCCCAGCATTTT. This gives the protein CASSFRDSYSNQPQHF.

The chain joins TRBV15 to TRBJ1-3; D may be TRBD1 (5 bases). The V and J ends lost 0 bases and 3 bases respectively, with 6 bases between them. CDR3 length: 14 amino acids. CDR1 and CDR2 from the germline V gene are LNHNV and YYDKDF (reference sequence). The CDR3 spells CATSRDRVGNTIYF. In DNA form, the CDR3 reads TGTGCCACCAGCAGAGACAGGGTTGGAAACACCATATATTTT.

Worth noting for this clone: One end of the junction does not line up with germline, which may come from a read error. The V and J genes are TRBV6-5 and TRBJ2-6, with D unclear. CDR3 length: 13 amino acids. From germline, CDR1 is MNHEY and CDR2 SVGAGI. The DNA of the CDR3 is TGTGCCAGCACCTTATCTGGGACCAACGTCCTGACTTTC. It codes for CASTLSGTNVLTF.

V gene TRBV30 combines with J gene TRBJ2-3; 7 nucleotides agree with TRBD2. Germline V gene sequence: CDR1 GTSNPN, CDR2 SVGIG (reference sequence). V lost 1 base and J lost 2; bases outside the gene matches: 6. The CDR3 contains 15 residues. CDR3 loop: CAWSGSGTITDTQYF. CDR3 in DNA: TGTGCCTGGAGTGGAAGCGGGACTATCACAGATACGCAGTATTTT.

V usage is TRBV28 and J usage is TRBJ1-2; 7 nucleotides align to TRBD1. Germline V CDR1 and CDR2: MDHEN, SYDVKM. Trimming cost V 6 bases and J 8 bases; bases outside gene matches: 6. The CDR3 has 12 residues. The CDR3 reads CASSQTGRGYTF. The CDR3 nucleotides are TGTGCCAGCAGCCAGACAGGGCGCGGCTACACCTTC.

In the case of this clone: The same CDR3 is also encoded by other DNA sequences in this sample. This chain connects TRBV28 to TRBJ2-7; D may correspond to TRBD1 or TRBD2 (6 bases each). V gave up 2 bases and J gave up 6 bases, with 8 bases separating them. This CDR3 is 12 amino acids long. Germline loops: CDR1 MDHEN, CDR2 SYDVKM. DNA of the CDR3: TGTGCCAGCAGTTTAGGGGGGCGCGAGCAGTACTTC. Translation: CASSLGGREQYF.

This clone was observed a few times. The genes are TRBV27 and TRBJ2-7; D unresolved. V gave up 8 bases and J gave up 2 bases, with 10 bases separating them. This CDR3 is built from 12 residues. Germline V lookup: CDR1 MNHEY, CDR2 SMNVEV (reference sequence). The CDR3 region is CASRGRTYEQYF. CDR3 nucleotide sequence: TGTGCCAGCCGTGGCCGGACCTACGAGCAGTACTTC.